The 18 T cell receptor beta chains presented below share a single source sample, sequenced in a study of lymphopenia after photon versus proton radiotherapy. The data were produced by immunoSEQ multiplex PCR, yet TCRdb's version contains in-frame clones alone and is incomplete. The data show approximately 4,900 clones, with about 91% seen just once and around 23% held by the top ten. The starting material was peripheral blood, obtained from a patient treated with photon-based radiotherapy. These receptors all stem from a man older than 75 with cholangiocarcinoma.

The gene calls are TRBV18 and TRBJ2-3; D ambiguous. Germline CDR1 and CDR2: KGHSH and LQKENI. The CDR3 contains 15 residues. V dropped 2 bases and J dropped 0 bases, with 9 bases sitting between them. The chain's CDR3 is CASSPGVVSTDTQYF. CDR3 DNA sequence: TGTGCCAGCTCACCAGGAGTAGTGAGCACAGATACGCAGTATTTT. Variable domain in full (rest from reference TRBV18 and TRBJ2-3): NAGVMQNPRHLVRRRGQEARLRCSPMKGHSHVYWYRQLPEEGLKFMVYLQKENIIDESGMPKERFSAEFPKEGPSILRIQQVVRGDSAAYFCASSPGVVSTDTQYFGPGTRLTVL.

The rearrangement uses TRBV5-1 and TRBJ2-2, with D perhaps assigned TRBD1 or TRBD2 (5 bases each). V dropped 4 bases and J dropped 4 bases, with 17 bases sitting between them. CDR1 SGHRS and CDR2 YFSETQ come from the germline V gene. This CDR3 has 16 amino acids. CDR3 DNA sequence: TGCGCCAGCAGCATGGGGACGGCTTGGGGCACCGGGGAGCTGTTTTTT. Its translation: CASSMGTAWGTGELFF.

The V and J genes are TRBV6-5 and TRBJ2-7, with TRBD1 identical over 8 bases. The germline V gene encodes CDR1 MNHEY and CDR2 SVGAGI. The CDR3 has 15 residues. Germline trimming cut 5 bases from V and 3 bases from J; bases unmatched to any gene: 9. In nucleotides, the CDR3 is TGTGCCAGCAGTCTTCGGACAGGGTTACTCTACGAGCAGTACTTC. It is translated as CASSLRTGLLYEQYF.

The gene calls are TRBV7-2 and TRBJ1-5, with D tentatively TRBD1 (6 bases). The V gene's germline CDR1 is SGHTA and CDR2 FQGNSA. V was pared by 1 base and J by 11 bases, with 18 bases between. The CDR3 is 15 residues long. The CDR3 sequence is CASSLEVGRGRAQHF. For the CDR3, the DNA is TGTGCCAGCAGCTTAGAGGTAGGGCGGGGGCGAGCCCAGCATTTT.

A note on this clone: A far larger clone is a single base away, which makes a read error likely. This chain uses TRBV28 with TRBJ2-6; 10 nucleotides agree with TRBD1. J lost 2 bases, V lost 3 bases, and 1 base had no gene match. CDR1 MDHEN and CDR2 SYDVKM come from the germline V gene. This CDR3 is 16 amino acids long. The CDR3 loop is CASSFGTGAGANVLTF. The CDR3 DNA sequence: TGTGCCAGCAGTTTCGGGACAGGGGCTGGGGCCAACGTCCTGACTTTC.

The CDR3 sequence is CASSVDDNVLTF. CDR3 coding DNA: TGTGCCAGCAGCGTAGACGACAACGTCCTGACTTTC. The V gene is TRBV9, the J gene TRBJ2-6; no reliable D call. CDR1 is SGDLS and CDR2 is YYNGEE in the germline V gene. The CDR3 runs to 12 residues. V gave up 0 bases and J gave up 9 bases, with 4 bases separating them.

V and J are TRBV7-6 and TRBJ2-7; 8 bases match TRBD1. V lost 5 bases, J lost 4 bases, and 1 base stayed unmatched. This CDR3 spans 12 amino acids. The germline V gene has CDR1 SGHVS and CDR2 FNYEAQ. CDR3 nucleotides: TGTGCCAGCAGCAGACAGGGGTACGAGCAGTACTTC. Translated, it gives CASSRQGYEQYF.

The J gene is TRBJ2-3, the V gene TRBV29-1; 7 bases align to TRBD1. Germline CDR1 SQVTM, CDR2 ANQGSEA. The CDR3 extends over 14 amino acids. The V gene end was trimmed by 4 bases and the J gene end by 5 bases; junction bases not matched to a gene: 9. CDR3 sequence: CSVAGQRDLDTQYF. The CDR3 coding sequence is TGCAGCGTTGCGGGACAGAGAGACTTAGATACGCAGTATTTT.

V gene TRBV7-2 combines with J gene TRBJ2-1, with 8 bases lining up with TRBD2. The V gene's germline CDR1 is SGHTA and CDR2 FQGNSA. The CDR3 extends over 15 amino acids. The V and J ends lost 1 base and 3 bases, in that order; junction bases with no gene match: 2. The CDR3 sequence: CASSLDTSGYNEQFF. The CDR3 DNA reads as TGTGCCAGCAGCTTAGATACTAGCGGCTACAATGAGCAGTTCTTC.

This chain links TRBV7-6 with TRBJ2-1, with D hard to call. The V gene lost 5 bases and the J gene lost 4 bases, with 12 bases spanning the gap. From germline, CDR1 is SGHVS and CDR2 FNYEAQ. CDR3 length: 14 residues. In DNA, the CDR3 is TGTGCCAGCAGCCATTCACTGCTATACAATGAGCAGTTCTTC. Protein: CASSHSLLYNEQFF.

The gene calls are TRBV29-1 and TRBJ2-5, with TRBD1 matching over 7 bases. The J call is doubtful: the DNA matches TRBJ2-7 better. The CDR3 is 12 amino acids. Per germline, CDR1 SQVTM and CDR2 ANQGSEA. CDR3 region: CSVARQGNEQYF. The CDR3 DNA sequence: TGCAGCGTTGCCAGACAGGGAAACGAGCAGTACTTC.

V and J are TRBV29-1 and TRBJ1-4, with no clear D. Germline CDR1 and CDR2: SQVTM and ANQGSEA. The CDR3 length is 12 residues. Trimming shortened V by 7 bases and J by 8 bases, and 14 bases separated the two germline ends. CDR3 sequence (DNA): TGCAGCGCTCAGAAGGAGGAGGAAAAACTGTTTTTT. Translated, it gives CSAQKEEEKLFF. Based on the CDR3 plus reference TRBV29-1 and TRBJ1-4, the full variable domain is SAVISQKPSRDICQRGTSLTIQCQVDSQVTMMFWYRQQPGQSLTLIATANQGSEATYESGFVIDKFPISRPNLTFSTLTVSNMSPEDSSIYLCSAQKEEEKLFFGSGTQLSVL.

The chain is built from TRBV11-2 and TRBJ1-2, with D uncertain. Germline CDR1 is SGHAT and CDR2 is FQNNGV. CDR3 length: 17 residues. V dropped 0 bases and J dropped 1 base, with 15 bases sitting between them. The chain's CDR3 is CASSLDPADTINYGYTF. Here the CDR3 DNA reads TGTGCCAGCAGCTTAGATCCCGCAGATACGATTAACTATGGCTACACCTTC.

This chain uses TRBV9 with TRBJ1-2; D is ambiguous. The V end was cut by 0 bases, the J end by 9 bases, with 12 bases between. Germline V gives CDR1 SGDLS, CDR2 YYNGEE. The CDR3 covers 13 residues. The CDR3 is CASSVEQRGSYTF. The CDR3 bases are TGTGCCAGCAGCGTAGAACAACGAGGGAGCTACACCTTC. Drawing the rest from reference TRBV9 and TRBJ1-2, the complete variable domain is DSGVTQTPKHLITATGQRVTLRCSPRSGDLSVYWYQQSLDQGLQFLIQYYNGEERAKGNILERFSAQQFPDLHSELNLSSLELGDSALYFCASSVEQRGSYTFGSGTRLTVV.

This rearrangement joins TRBV6-6 to TRBJ1-1; maybe TRBD1 (5 bases). Germline V gene lookup returns CDR1 MNHNY and CDR2 SVGAGI (reference sequence). The CDR3 is 15 amino acids. The V end lost 4 bases, the J end lost 4 bases, and 16 bases lay between the germline ends. The CDR3 is CASSSVARGTTEAFF. The CDR3 DNA reads as TGTGCCAGCAGTTCCGTGGCAAGGGGTACCACTGAAGCTTTCTTT.

This chain uses TRBV7-3 with TRBJ2-1; perhaps TRBD2 as D (6 bases). Looked up from germline, CDR1 is SGHTA and CDR2 is FQGTGA. The germline V and J ends were trimmed by 6 bases and 0 bases, with 12 bases remaining between them. This CDR3 spans 15 amino acids. CDR3 bases: TGTGCCAGCAGTGGGGGGTCCAGCTCCTACAATGAGCAGTTCTTC. Residues: CASSGGSSSYNEQFF.

This rearrangement joins TRBV6-6 to TRBJ1-3; 9 nucleotides match TRBD1. This CDR3 has 15 amino acids. Per germline, CDR1 MNHNY and CDR2 SVGAGI (reference sequence). V was clipped by 2 bases and J by 6 bases; unmatched bases: 5. CDR3 protein: CASSYGQGTENTIYF. DNA of the CDR3: TGTGCCAGCAGTTACGGACAGGGGACAGAAAACACCATATATTTT.

V and J are TRBV15 and TRBJ2-5; 7 nucleotides line up with TRBD2. Per germline, CDR1 LNHNV and CDR2 YYDKDF (reference sequence). CDR3 length equals 14 residues. V was pared by 3 bases and J by 4 bases, with 5 bases of the junction left unmatched. The CDR3 nucleotides read TGTGCCACCAGCAGGCGGGGGATAATAGAGACCCAGTACTTC. Protein product: CATSRRGIIETQYF.